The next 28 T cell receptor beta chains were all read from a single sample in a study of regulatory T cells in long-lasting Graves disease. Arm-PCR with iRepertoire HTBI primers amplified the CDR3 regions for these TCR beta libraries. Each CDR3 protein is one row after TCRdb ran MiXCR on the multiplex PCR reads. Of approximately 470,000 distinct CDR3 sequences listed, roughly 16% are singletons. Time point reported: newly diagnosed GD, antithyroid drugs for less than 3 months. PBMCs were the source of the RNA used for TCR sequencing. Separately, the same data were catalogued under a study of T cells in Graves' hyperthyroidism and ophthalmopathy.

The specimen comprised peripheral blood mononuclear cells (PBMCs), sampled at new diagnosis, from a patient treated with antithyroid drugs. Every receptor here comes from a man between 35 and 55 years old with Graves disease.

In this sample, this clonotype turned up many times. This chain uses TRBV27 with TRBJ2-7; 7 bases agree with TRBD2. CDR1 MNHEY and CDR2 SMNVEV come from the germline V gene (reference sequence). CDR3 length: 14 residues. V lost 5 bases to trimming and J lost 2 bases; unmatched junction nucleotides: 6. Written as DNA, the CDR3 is TGTGCCAGCAGTCCTAAGCGGGGAGCCTACGAGCAGTACTTC. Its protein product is CASSPKRGAYEQYF.

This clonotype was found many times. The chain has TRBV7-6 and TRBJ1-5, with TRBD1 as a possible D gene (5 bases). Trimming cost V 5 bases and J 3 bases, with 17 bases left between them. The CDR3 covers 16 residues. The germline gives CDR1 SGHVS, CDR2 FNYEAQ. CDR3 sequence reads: CASSLRAGDLNQPQHF. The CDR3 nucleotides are TGTGCCAGCAGCCTAAGGGCGGGGGATCTCAATCAGCCCCAGCATTTT.

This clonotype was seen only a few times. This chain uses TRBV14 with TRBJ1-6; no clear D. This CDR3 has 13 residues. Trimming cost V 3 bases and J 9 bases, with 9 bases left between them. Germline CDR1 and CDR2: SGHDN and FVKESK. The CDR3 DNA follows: TGTGCCAGCAGCCAGCTACTGGGTTCACCCCTCCACTTT. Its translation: CASSQLLGSPLHF.

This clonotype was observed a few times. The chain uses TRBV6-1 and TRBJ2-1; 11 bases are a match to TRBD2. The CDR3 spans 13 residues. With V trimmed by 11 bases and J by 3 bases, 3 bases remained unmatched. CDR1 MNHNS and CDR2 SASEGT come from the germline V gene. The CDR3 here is CAAGTSGYNEQFF. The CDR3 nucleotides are TGTGCCGCAGGGACTAGCGGCTACAATGAGCAGTTCTTC.

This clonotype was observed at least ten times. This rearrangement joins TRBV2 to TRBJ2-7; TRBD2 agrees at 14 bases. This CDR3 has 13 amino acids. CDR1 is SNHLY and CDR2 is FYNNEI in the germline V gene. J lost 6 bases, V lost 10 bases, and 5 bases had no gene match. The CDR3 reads CAIPGLAGVEQYF. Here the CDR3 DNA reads TGTGCCATACCGGGACTAGCGGGAGTCGAGCAGTACTTC.

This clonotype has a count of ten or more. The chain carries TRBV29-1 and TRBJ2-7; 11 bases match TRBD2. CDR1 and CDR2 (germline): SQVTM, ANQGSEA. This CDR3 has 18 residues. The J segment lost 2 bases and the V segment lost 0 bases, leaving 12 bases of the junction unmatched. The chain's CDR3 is CSVEDRGRGLAATYEQYF. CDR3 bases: TGCAGCGTTGAAGACCGGGGAAGGGGACTAGCGGCTACCTACGAGCAGTACTTC.

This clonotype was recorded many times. DNA for the CDR3: TGTGCCAGCAGCTTACGGGACGAGTACAACAATGAGCAGTTCTTC. This gives the protein CASSLRDEYNNEQFF. The rearrangement uses TRBV7-3 and TRBJ2-1, with D perhaps given as TRBD1 or TRBD2 (5 bases each). Per germline, CDR1 SGHTA and CDR2 FQGTGA. Between the trimmed V and J ends, which lost 2 bases and 5 bases, there was a span of 13 bases. The CDR3 has 15 amino acids. Together with reference TRBV7-3 and TRBJ2-1, the CDR3 gives the full variable domain: GAGVSQTPSNKVTEKGKYVELRCDPISGHTALYWYRQSLGQGPEFLIYFQGTGAADDSGLPNDRFFAVRPEGSVSTLKIQRTERGDSAVYLCASSLRDEYNNEQFFGPGTRLTVL.

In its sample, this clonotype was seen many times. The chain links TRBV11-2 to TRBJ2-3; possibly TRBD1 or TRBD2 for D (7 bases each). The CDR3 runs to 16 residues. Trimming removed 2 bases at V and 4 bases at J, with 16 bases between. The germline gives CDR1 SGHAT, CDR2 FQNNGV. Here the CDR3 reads CASSLQGGSGSDTQYF. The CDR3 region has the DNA TGTGCCAGCAGCTTACAGGGGGGGAGTGGTTCAGATACGCAGTATTTT.

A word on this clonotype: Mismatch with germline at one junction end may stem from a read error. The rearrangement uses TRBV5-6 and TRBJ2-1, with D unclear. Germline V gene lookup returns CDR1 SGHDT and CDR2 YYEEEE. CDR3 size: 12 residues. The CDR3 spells CASYSDNNEQSF. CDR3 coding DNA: TGTGCCAGCTACTCAGACAACAATGAGCAGTCCTTC. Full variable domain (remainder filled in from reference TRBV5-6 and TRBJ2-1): DAGVTQSPTHLIKTRGQQVTLRCSPKSGHDTVSWYQQALGQGPQFIFQYYEEEERQRGNFPDRFSGHQFPNYSSELNVNALLLGDSALYLCASYSDNNEQSFGPGTRLTVL.

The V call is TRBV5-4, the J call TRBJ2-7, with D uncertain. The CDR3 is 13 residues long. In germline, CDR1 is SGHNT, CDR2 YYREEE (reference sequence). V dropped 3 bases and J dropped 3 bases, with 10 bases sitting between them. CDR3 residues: CASSSPTVYEQYF. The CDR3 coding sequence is TGTGCCAGCAGCTCCCCAACAGTCTACGAGCAGTACTTC.

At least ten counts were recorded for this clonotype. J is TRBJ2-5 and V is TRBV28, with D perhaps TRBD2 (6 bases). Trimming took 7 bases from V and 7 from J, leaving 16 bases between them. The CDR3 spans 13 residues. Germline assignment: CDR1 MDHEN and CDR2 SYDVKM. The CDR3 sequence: CASKWGERGTQYF. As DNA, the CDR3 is TGTGCCAGCAAATGGGGGGAACGGGGGACCCAGTACTTC.

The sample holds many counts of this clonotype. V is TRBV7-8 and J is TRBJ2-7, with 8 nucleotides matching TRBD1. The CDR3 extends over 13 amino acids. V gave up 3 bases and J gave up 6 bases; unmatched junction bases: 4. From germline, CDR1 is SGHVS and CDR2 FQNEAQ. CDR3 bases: TGTGCCAGCAGCTTTGGGACAGGCGGCGAGCAGTACTTC. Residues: CASSFGTGGEQYF.

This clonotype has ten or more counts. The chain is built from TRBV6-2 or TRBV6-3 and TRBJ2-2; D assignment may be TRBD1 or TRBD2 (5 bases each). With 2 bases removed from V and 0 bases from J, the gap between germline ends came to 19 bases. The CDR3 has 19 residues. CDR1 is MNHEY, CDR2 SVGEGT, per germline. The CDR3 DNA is TGTGCCAGCAGTTACCAAGGTCCAACGGGGCAGTCGAACACCGGGGAGCTGTTTTTT. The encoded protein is CASSYQGPTGQSNTGELFF.

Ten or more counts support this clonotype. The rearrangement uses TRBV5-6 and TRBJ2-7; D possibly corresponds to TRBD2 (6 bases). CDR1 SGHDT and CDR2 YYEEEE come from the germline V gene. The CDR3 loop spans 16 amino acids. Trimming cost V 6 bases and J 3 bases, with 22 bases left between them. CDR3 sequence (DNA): TGTGCCAGCACCAACCGAGGGGCGGGATGGTTCTACGAGCAGTACTTC. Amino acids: CASTNRGAGWFYEQYF.

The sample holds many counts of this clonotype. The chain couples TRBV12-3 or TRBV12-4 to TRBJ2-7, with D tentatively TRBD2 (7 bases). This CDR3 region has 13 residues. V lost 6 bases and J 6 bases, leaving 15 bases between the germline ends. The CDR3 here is CASRRTRGGEQYF. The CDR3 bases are TGTGCCAGCAGACGCACAAGGGGGGGCGAGCAGTACTTC.

The CDR3: CASSRDTYNEQFF. The CDR3 coding sequence is TGTGCCAGCAGTAGGGACACGTACAATGAGCAGTTCTTC. V is TRBV7-3 and J is TRBJ2-1; D may be TRBD1 (6 bases). Germline-derived CDR1 and CDR2 are SGHTA and FQGTGA. The CDR3 has 13 residues. The ends were cut back, 6 bases at V and 4 bases at J, with 10 bases in the middle.

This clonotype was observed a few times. This CDR3 is CASGLTPAYEQYF. CDR3 DNA sequence: TGTGCTAGTGGTTTGACACCCGCCTACGAGCAGTACTTC. This chain connects TRBV12-5 to TRBJ2-7; D unclear. The germline CDR1 and CDR2 sequences are LGHNT and FRNRAP. CDR3 size: 13 residues. Trimming cost V 2 bases and J 2 bases, with 7 bases left between them.

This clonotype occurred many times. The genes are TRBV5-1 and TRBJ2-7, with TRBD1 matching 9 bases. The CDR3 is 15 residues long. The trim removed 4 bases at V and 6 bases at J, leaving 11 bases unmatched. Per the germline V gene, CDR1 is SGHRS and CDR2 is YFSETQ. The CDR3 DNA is TGCGCCAGCAGCAGACAGGGGGGAGGACCGTCCGAGCAGTACTTC. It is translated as CASSRQGGGPSEQYF.

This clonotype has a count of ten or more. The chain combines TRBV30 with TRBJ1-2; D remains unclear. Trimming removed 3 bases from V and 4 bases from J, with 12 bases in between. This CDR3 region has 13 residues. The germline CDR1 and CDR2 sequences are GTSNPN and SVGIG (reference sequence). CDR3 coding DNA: TGTGCCTGGAGAGCCGGACTCACCTATGGCTACACCTTC. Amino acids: CAWRAGLTYGYTF. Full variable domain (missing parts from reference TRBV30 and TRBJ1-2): SQTIHQWPATLVQPVGSPLSLECTVEGTSNPNLYWYRQAAGRGLQLLFYSVGIGQISSEVPQNLSASRPQDRQFILSSKKLLLSDSGFYLCAWRAGLTYGYTFGSGTRLTVV.

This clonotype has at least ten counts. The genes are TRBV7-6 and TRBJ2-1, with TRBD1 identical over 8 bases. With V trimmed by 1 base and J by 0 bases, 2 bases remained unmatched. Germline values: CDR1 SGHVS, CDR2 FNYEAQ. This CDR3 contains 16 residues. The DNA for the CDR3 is TGTGCCAGCAGCTTAGTGACAGGGGACTCCTACAATGAGCAGTTCTTC. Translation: CASSLVTGDSYNEQFF.

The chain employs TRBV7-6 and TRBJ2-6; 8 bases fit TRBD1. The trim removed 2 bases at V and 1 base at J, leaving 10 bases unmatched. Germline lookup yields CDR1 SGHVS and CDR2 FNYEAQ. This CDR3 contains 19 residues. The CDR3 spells CASSLWHWTGKSGANVLTF. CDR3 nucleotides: TGTGCCAGCAGCTTATGGCATTGGACAGGGAAGTCTGGGGCCAACGTCCTGACTTTC.

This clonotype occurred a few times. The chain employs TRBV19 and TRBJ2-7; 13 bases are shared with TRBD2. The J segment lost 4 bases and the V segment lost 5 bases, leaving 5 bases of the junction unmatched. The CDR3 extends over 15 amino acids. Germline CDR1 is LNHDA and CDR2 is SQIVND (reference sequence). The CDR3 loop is CASSERLAGGYEQYF. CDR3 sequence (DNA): TGTGCCAGTAGTGAACGACTAGCGGGAGGTTACGAGCAGTACTTC.

CDR3 in amino acids: CAISDRGSQGRKQFF. In DNA, the CDR3 is TGTGCCATCAGTGACCGGGGATCACAGGGACGTAAGCAGTTCTTC. V and J are TRBV10-3 and TRBJ2-1; D possibly corresponds to TRBD1 (6 bases). V gave up 3 bases and J gave up 11 bases, with 20 bases separating them. Germline assignment: CDR1 ENHRY and CDR2 SYGVKD. CDR3 size: 15 residues.

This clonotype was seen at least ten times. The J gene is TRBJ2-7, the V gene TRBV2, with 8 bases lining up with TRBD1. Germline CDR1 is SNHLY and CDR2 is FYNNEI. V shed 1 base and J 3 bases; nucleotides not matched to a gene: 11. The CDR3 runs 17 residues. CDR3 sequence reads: CASSEGWPGQVNYEQYF. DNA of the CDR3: TGTGCCAGCAGTGAAGGCTGGCCGGGACAGGTTAACTACGAGCAGTACTTC.

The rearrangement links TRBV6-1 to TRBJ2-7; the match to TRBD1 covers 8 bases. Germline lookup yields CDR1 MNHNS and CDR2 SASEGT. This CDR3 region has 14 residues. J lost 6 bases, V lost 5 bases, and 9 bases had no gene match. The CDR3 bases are TGTGCCAGCAGTAGGACAGGGTCGTTCACCGAGCAGTACTTC. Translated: CASSRTGSFTEQYF.

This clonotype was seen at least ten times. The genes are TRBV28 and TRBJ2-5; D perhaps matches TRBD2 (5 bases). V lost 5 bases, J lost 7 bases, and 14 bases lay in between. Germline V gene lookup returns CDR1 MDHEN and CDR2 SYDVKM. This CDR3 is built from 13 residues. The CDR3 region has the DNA TGTGCCAGCAGTATAGGACTGAGATTGACCCAGTACTTC. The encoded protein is CASSIGLRLTQYF.

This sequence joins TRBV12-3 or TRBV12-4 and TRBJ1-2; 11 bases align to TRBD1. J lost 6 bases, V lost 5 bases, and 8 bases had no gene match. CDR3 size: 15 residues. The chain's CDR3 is CASSPTGQGEDGYTF. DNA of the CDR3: TGTGCCAGCAGTCCCACGGGACAGGGGGAAGATGGCTACACCTTC.

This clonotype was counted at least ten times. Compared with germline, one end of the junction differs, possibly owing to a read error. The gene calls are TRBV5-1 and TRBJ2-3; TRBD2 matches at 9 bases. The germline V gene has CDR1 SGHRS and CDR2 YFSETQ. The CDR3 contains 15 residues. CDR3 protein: CASSLAGVSTDTQYF. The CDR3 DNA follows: TGTGCCAGCAGCTTAGCGGGAGTGAGCACAGATACGCAGTATTTT.